Given below is one TCR beta chain in context. What it recognizes is unknown. Sequenced by immunoSEQ multiplex PCR; TCRdb stores in-frame clones only, minus some. The sample includes approximately 160,000 clones, 75% to 95% seen only once; the top ten take about 4.4%. This specimen comes from a study of T cell responses to AZD1222 COVID-19 vaccine. The CDR3 is made up of 13 amino acids. CDR1 is ENHRY, CDR2 SYGVKD, per germline. Trimming took off 0 bases at V and 10 bases at J, with 10 bases between the two ends. Study-wide findings and caveats: Variant regions that are unmutated are reportedly the target of nearly half of spike-specific TCRs. Among the donors, most were white British and more were female, and clonal diversity was possibly underestimated. With two AZD1222 doses given, Spike-specific TCR breadth and depth both rose.

The chain links TRBV10-3 to TRBJ2-1, with D unclear. The sample here was peripheral blood, taken on day 0 of AZD1222 vaccination. The source of this sequence is an adult in good health. CDR3 loop: CAISESSPREQFF. CDR3 bases: TGTGCCATCAGTGAGTCGAGCCCGAGGGAGCAGTTCTTC.